This T cell receptor beta chain was documented in a study of blood T cell repertoires in COVID-19. Overall study: Acute-phase and convalescent COVID-19 samples originated in the United States, Italy and Spain. Nucleic acid was either cDNA or gDNA, and it came from T cells, B-cell-depleted T cells, or PBMCs.

Methods used by the authors: Estimation of nucleated cell counts relied on the amplification of reference gene primers. Only in-frame clones appear in the TCRdb table, and some are missing; sequencing was by immunoSEQ multiplex PCR. V and J calls and clone size follow that table, whereas D and trimming were derived from the DNA. The data show about 87,000 clones, more than 70% seen once. This clonotype was obtained from a human donor with acute or convalescent COVID-19. The donor label of this sample is uncertain. The specimen was peripheral blood.

CDR3 nucleotide sequence: TGTGCCAGTAGTATGAACAGCTACGAGCAGTACTTC. This sequence encodes CASSMNSYEQYF. This chain uses TRBV19 with TRBJ2-7; no clear D gene. There are 12 residues in the CDR3. V lost 3 bases and J 3 bases, leaving 6 bases between the germline ends. From germline, CDR1 is LNHDA and CDR2 SQIVND (reference sequence).